Listed below are T cell receptor beta chains from one sample, sequenced in a study of shared clonotypes between healthy human individuals. The protocol was immunoSEQ multiplex PCR, while the TCRdb copy is restricted to in-frame clones and leaves out a portion. The repertoire holds some 2.1 million clones, with 95% as singletons. The material sequenced was naive CD4+ T cells sorted from blood. These receptors were obtained from a man aged 18 to 30 in good health. The conserved cysteine and the conserved F or W are not part of the CDR3 here. Each record gives: CDR3 length, V gene, CDR3 protein.

16 | TRBV28 | ASFRGTLGSSYNSPLH
11 | TRBV19 | ASSGGDRYEQY
12 | TRBV27 | ASSDRGGGTEAF
11 | TRBV6-5 | ASKTSGRETQY
13 | TRBV7-9 | ASSLWDRATGELF
13 | TRBV27 | ASSWGAPEGTEAF
12 | TRBV5-1 | ASSLRPGVDEQY
13 | TRBV30 | AWSPLAGVSDTQY
14 | TRBV4-1 | ASSQGLDRLQETQY
13 | TRBV7-2 | ASSGSGRAYNEQF
13 | TRBV10-3 | AISESRTSAETQY
17 | TRBV18 | ASSLLPVGRETNNYGYT
11 | TRBV6-1 | ASRRGSGNTIY
13 | TRBV19 | ATLSGDRRRDTQY
12 | TRBV7-8 | ASSKDGGLQPQH
10 | TRBV30 | TWVKRGTEAF
11 | TRBV5-1 | ASTEGNPDTQY
12 | TRBV27 | ASSPGTGKETQY
12 | TRBV10-1 | ASGTGTGAGELF
13 | TRBV11-2 | ASSQPGGGEDEQY
14 | TRBV2 | ASTRGGKTSTDTQY
11 | TRBV4-2 | ASSDLSSYEQY
13 | TRBV15 | ATSRDHRSGNTIY
10 | TRBV11-2 | ASSFNRDEQY
13 | TRBV11-2 | ASSLVGTVNQPQH
12 | TRBV11-2 | ASSPDRGGQPQH
13 | TRBV9 | ASSVETRGTYEQY
12 | TRBV6-1 | ASSLEGGYNEQF
13 | TRBV18 | ASSRTGLSNQPQH
13 | TRBV7-2 | ASSVDRGETYEQY
10 | TRBV5-4 | ASSLASYEQY
15 | TRBV5-1 | ASRYGNQAASTDTQY
13 | TRBV5-1 | ASSLEGFSNQPQH
12 | TRBV10-1 | ASSRDRGYETQY
11 | TRBV30 | AWDPAVGGELF
12 | TRBV18 | ASSLLAEQETQY
12 | TRBV11-2 | ASSLRPLAYEQY
15 | TRBV5-1 | ASSLVASGRAGDTQY
12 | TRBV5-1 | ASSWGTSNTEAF
13 | TRBV5-1 | ASSQTGLAGETQY
10 | TRBV28 | ASRAGSNEAF
13 | TRBV7-2 | ASSLVEGFGQPQH
13 | TRBV7-2 | ASSFRGRLNEKLF
14 | TRBV18 | ASSPRDRGGGTEAF
7 | TRBV9 | APLSPQY
13 | TRBV28 | ASSPTGPGNTEAF
13 | TRBV4-1 | ASSPAGQVVGEQY
12 | TRBV2 | ASSEVFYTGELF
12 | TRBV7-2 | ASSPLAGVGELF
13 | TRBV7-9 | ASSLDASYQETQY
14 | TRBV18 | ASSPETGGPGNEQF
13 | TRBV18 | ASSPGAPEGEKLF
11 | TRBV5-6 | ASSGLAPDTQY
14 | TRBV11-2 | ASSPLQGLKNTEAF